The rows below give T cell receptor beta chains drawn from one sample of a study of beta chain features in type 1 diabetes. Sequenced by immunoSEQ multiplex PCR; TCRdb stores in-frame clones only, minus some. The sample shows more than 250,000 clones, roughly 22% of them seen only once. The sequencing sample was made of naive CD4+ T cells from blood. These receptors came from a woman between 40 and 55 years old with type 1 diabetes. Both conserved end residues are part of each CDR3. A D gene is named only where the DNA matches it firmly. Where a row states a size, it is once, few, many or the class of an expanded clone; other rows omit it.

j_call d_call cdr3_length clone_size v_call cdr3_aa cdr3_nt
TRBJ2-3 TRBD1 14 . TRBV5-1 CASSPSQGLDTQYF TGCGCCAGCAGCCCCTCACAGGGGTTGGATACGCAGTATTTT
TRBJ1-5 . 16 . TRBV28 CASTTTKDTGNQPQHF TGTGCCAGCACCACCACGAAAGACACTGGCAATCAGCCCCAGCATTTT
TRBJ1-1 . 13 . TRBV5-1 CASSLARGRGAFF TGCGCCAGCAGCTTGGCACGGGGTCGGGGAGCTTTCTTT
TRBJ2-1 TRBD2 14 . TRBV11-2 CASRPTGTSYEQFF TGTGCCAGCAGACCAACCGGGACTAGCTATGAGCAGTTCTTC
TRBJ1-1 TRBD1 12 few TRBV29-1 CSAGTGGTEAFF TGCAGCGCGGGGACAGGGGGGACTGAAGCTTTCTTT
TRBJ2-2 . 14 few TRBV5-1 CASSLDLASGELFF TGCGCCAGCAGCTTGGATCTAGCGTCCGGGGAGCTGTTTTTT
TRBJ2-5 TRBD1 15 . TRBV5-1 CASSLVQGAMETQYF TGCGCCAGCAGCTTGGTTCAGGGGGCAATGGAGACCCAGTACTTC
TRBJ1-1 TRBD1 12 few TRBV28 CASSPFQGGAFF TGTGCCAGCAGCCCTTTCCAGGGGGGAGCTTTCTTT
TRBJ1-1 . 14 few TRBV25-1 CASSGQIMNTEAFF TGTGCCAGCAGCGGACAGATCATGAACACTGAAGCTTTCTTT
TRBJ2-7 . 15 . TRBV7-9 CASSSTPGMANEQYF TGTGCCAGCAGCTCAACACCAGGGATGGCCAACGAGCAGTACTTC
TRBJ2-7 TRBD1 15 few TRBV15 CATSSVQGTSYEQYF TGTGCCACCAGCAGTGTACAGGGGACCTCCTACGAGCAGTACTTC
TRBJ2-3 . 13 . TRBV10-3 CATQGQGKDTQYF TGTGCCACGCAGGGGCAGGGAAAAGATACGCAGTATTTT
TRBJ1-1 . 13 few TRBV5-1 CASSLREEAEAFF TGCGCCAGCAGCCTCAGGGAGGAAGCTGAAGCTTTCTTT
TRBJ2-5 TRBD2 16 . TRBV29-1 CSVTPRASGIQETQYF TGCAGCGTTACCCCGAGGGCTAGCGGGATCCAAGAGACCCAGTACTTC
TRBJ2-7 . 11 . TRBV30 CAWSGSYEQYF TGTGCCTGGAGCGGGAGCTACGAGCAGTACTTC
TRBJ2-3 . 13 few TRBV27 CASTPPQGNTQYF TGTGCCAGCACTCCCCCCCAGGGGAATACGCAGTATTTT
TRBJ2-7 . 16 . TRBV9 CASSVGPTAVFYEQYF TGTGCCAGCAGCGTAGGTCCGACTGCCGTTTTCTACGAGCAGTACTTC
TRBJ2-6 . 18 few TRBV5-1 CASSLEGVGYSGANVLTF TGCGCCAGCAGCTTGGAAGGAGTCGGATACTCTGGGGCCAACGTCCTGACTTTC
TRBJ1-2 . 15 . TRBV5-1 CASSLTAGVAYGYTF TGCGCCAGCAGCTTGACGGCAGGGGTCGCCTATGGCTACACCTTC
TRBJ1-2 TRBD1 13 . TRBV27 CASSRTGALGYTF TGTGCCAGCAGCCGGACAGGGGCTCTTGGCTACACCTTC
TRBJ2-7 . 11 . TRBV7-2 CASSPDTEQYF TGTGCCAGCAGCCCAGACACAGAGCAGTACTTC
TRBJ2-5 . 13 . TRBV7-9 CASSVGGVETQYF TGTGCCAGCAGCGTGGGGGGTGTGGAGACCCAGTACTTC
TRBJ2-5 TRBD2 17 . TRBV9 CASSPGSLSSGQETQYF TGTGCCAGCAGCCCCGGAAGTCTGAGTAGCGGGCAAGAGACCCAGTACTTC
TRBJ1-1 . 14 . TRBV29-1 CSVRRGEMNTEAFF TGCAGCGTTAGGAGGGGTGAAATGAACACTGAAGCTTTCTTT
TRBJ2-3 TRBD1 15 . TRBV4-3 CASSQGQGALDTQYF TGCGCCAGCAGCCAAGGACAGGGGGCCTTAGATACGCAGTATTTT